This T cell receptor beta chain was sequenced for a study of regulatory T cells in long-lasting Graves disease. Notes on the study in general: Between persistent patients, more than 2,500 public clonotypes were shared, exceeding the 900 to 1,000 shared between new patients.

According to the study, TCR beta libraries were built with iRepertoire HTBI primers and CDR3-region Arm-PCR. Using its own MiXCR run on the multiplex PCR reads, TCRdb lists one record per CDR3 protein. The sample shows 500,000 or so distinct CDR3 sequences, about 14% of them seen only once. This clonotype showed up many times. Antigen unknown. CDR1 is MDHEN and CDR2 is SYDVKM in the germline V gene. Trimming took off 6 bases at V and 7 bases at J, with 19 bases between the two ends. The CDR3 covers 14 residues. Specified time point: newly diagnosed GD, antithyroid drugs for less than 3 months. RNA from PBMCs was the source of the TCR library. The data also belong to a second study, concerning T cells in Graves' hyperthyroidism and ophthalmopathy. That study reports: It was considered stable Graves' hyperthyroidism when ophthalmopathy did not progress within 18 months. Initially, a first-round RT-PCR of the TCR CDR3 employed the HTBI primer set.

The sample consisted of peripheral blood mononuclear cells (PBMCs), taken at new diagnosis, from a patient treated with antithyroid drugs. The rearrangement uses TRBV28 and TRBJ2-7; D is perhaps TRBD2 (5 bases). This sequence originates from a woman aged 50 to 60 with Graves disease. This chain's CDR3 is CASSRLRPRREQYF. In nucleotides, the CDR3 is TGTGCCAGCAGCCGACTACGACCCAGGCGTGAGCAGTACTTC.